The 27 T cell receptor beta chains listed next were all sequenced from one sample in a study of graft-versus-host responses after intestinal transplantation. The table came from immunoSEQ multiplex PCR; TCRdb's copy has only in-frame clones and leaves some out. Here the sample spans about 1,800 clones, 35% to 45% being singletons. Investigators plated roughly 200,000 CFSE-labeled responder cells together with roughly 200,000 irradiated stimulator cells labeled with violet dye. The sequencing used alloreactive CD8+ T cells from a mixed lymphocyte reaction culture, collected before transplantation. Subset of the sample: CFSE-low proliferating T cells sorted from approximately 6-day pre-transplant mixed lymphocyte reaction (GvH or HvG direction). The receptors shown here come from a human patient who was an organ donor for intestinal transplantation.

This clone was counted only a few times. Sequence at one end of the junction differs from germline and may be a read error. The chain joins TRBV11-3 to TRBJ2-7; 8 bases fit TRBD1. The germline V gene encodes CDR1 SGHNT and CDR2 YENEEA. The CDR3 loop spans 14 amino acids. The CDR3 coding sequence is TGCGCCAGCAGCCAAGCTGGGACAGGCTACGAGCAGTACTTC. Its protein product is CASSQAGTGYEQYF.

This clone was observed a handful of times. The genes are TRBV4-3 and TRBJ1-1; no clear D. CDR3 length: 13 residues. The ends were cut back, 1 base at V and 4 bases at J, with 7 bases in the middle. Germline loops: CDR1 LGHNA, CDR2 YSLEER. This CDR3 is CASSQVFGTEAFF. DNA of the CDR3: TGCGCCAGCAGCCAAGTATTCGGCACTGAAGCTTTCTTT.

This clone was recorded a few times. The chain is built from TRBV18 and TRBJ2-5, with D uncertain. The assigned J gene may be wrong: the sequence end matches TRBJ2-7 better. The CDR3 covers 14 residues. Germline CDR1 KGHSH, CDR2 LQKENI. CDR3 DNA sequence: TGTGCCAGCTCACCACCGACCAGACCCTACGAGCAGTACTTC. It yields the protein CASSPPTRPYEQYF.

This clone was seen once. This chain links TRBV19 with TRBJ2-1, with D uncertain. Between the trimmed V and J ends, which lost 5 bases and 9 bases, there was a span of 14 bases. The CDR3 sequence is 13 residues long. The germline gives CDR1 LNHDA, CDR2 SQIVND (reference sequence). CDR3 DNA sequence: TGTGCCAGTAGTCCTCGACTTCAAGGTGAGCAGTTCTTC. Its protein product is CASSPRLQGEQFF. The whole variable domain, remainder taken from reference TRBV19 and TRBJ2-1, is DGGITQSPKYLFRKEGQNVTLSCEQNLNHDAMYWYRQDPGQGLRLIYYSQIVNDFQKGDIAEGYSVSREKKESFPLTVTSAQKNPTAFYLCASSPRLQGEQFFGPGTRLTVL.

This chain links TRBV27 with TRBJ1-5; no clear D. Germline lookup yields CDR1 MNHEY and CDR2 SMNVEV (reference sequence). CDR3 length: 14 amino acids. V gave up 5 bases and J gave up 3 bases, with 11 bases separating them. Written as DNA, the CDR3 is TGTGCCAGCAGTCTAACCGGGTCCAATCAGCCCCAGCATTTT. Encoded protein: CASSLTGSNQPQHF.

This rearrangement joins TRBV4-1 to TRBJ1-2; 7 bases match TRBD1. From germline, CDR1 is MGHRA and CDR2 YSYEKL. This CDR3 spans 15 amino acids. J was trimmed by 3 bases and V by 5 bases; bases with no gene match: 9. CDR3 sequence: CASSSTPDRHYGYTF. The CDR3 nucleotides are TGCGCCAGCAGCTCGACCCCGGACAGGCACTATGGCTACACCTTC.

This clone is labeled large. This chain links TRBV27 with TRBJ2-2; no definite D call. CDR3 length: 13 residues. CDR1 and CDR2 from the germline V gene are MNHEY and SMNVEV (reference sequence). V was pared by 7 bases and J by 6 bases, with 12 bases between. This CDR3 reads CASTYKYSGELFF. The CDR3 region has the DNA TGTGCCAGCACCTATAAATATTCCGGGGAGCTGTTTTTT.

This chain uses TRBV29-1 with TRBJ1-2, with 9 positions matching TRBD1. Germline V gene sequence: CDR1 SQVTM, CDR2 ANQGSEA. This CDR3 has 13 amino acids. J lost 3 bases, V lost 1 base, and 0 bases had no gene match. The CDR3 DNA sequence: TGCAGCGTTGAAGGGACAGGGGACTATGGCTACACCTTC. It yields the protein CSVEGTGDYGYTF.

The genes are TRBV11-2 and TRBJ2-1; either TRBD1 or TRBD2 may supply D (5 bases each). The CDR3 has 15 residues. In germline, CDR1 is SGHAT, CDR2 FQNNGV. V was cut by 4 bases and J by 2 bases, with 12 bases left in between. DNA for the CDR3: TGTGCCAGCAGCTCCCCCAGGGACCCCTACAATGAGCAGTTCTTC. Its translation: CASSSPRDPYNEQFF.

This clone has only a few counts. This rearrangement joins TRBV6-5 to TRBJ1-5; no firm D call. Germline assignment: CDR1 MNHEY and CDR2 SVGAGI. V lost 6 bases, J lost 0 bases, and 9 bases lay in between. This CDR3 is 14 amino acids long. The CDR3 loop reads CASSPQISNQPQHF. CDR3 nucleotides: TGTGCCAGCAGCCCTCAGATTAGCAATCAGCCCCAGCATTTT.

This clone is large in the sample. The rearrangement links TRBV7-2 to TRBJ2-2; 8 bases are a match to TRBD2. This CDR3 is built from 16 residues. Germline V gene data show CDR1 as SGHTA and CDR2 as FQGNSA. V trimming: 5 bases; J trimming: 5 bases; junction bases outside the gene matches: 10. The CDR3 loop reads CASSPRRGGRTGELFF. DNA of the CDR3: TGTGCCAGCAGCCCACGCCGCGGGGGGCGAACCGGGGAGCTGTTTTTT.

This clone was observed a handful of times. V gene TRBV7-8 combines with J gene TRBJ1-6; D call uncertain. V gave up 5 bases and J gave up 7 bases, with 18 bases separating them. The CDR3 is 16 amino acids. The germline gives CDR1 SGHVS, CDR2 FQNEAQ. CDR3 in amino acids: CASSPRWWVPNSPLHF. The CDR3, as DNA: TGTGCCAGCAGCCCTAGGTGGTGGGTTCCCAATTCACCCCTCCACTTT.

This sequence joins TRBV6-1 and TRBJ2-3; tentative D call: TRBD1 (6 bases). V lost 3 bases to trimming and J lost 2 bases, with 12 bases between them. This CDR3 is built from 15 residues. Germline V gene lookup returns CDR1 MNHNS and CDR2 SASEGT. The CDR3 here is CASSDLDRITDTQYF. CDR3 DNA sequence: TGTGCCAGCAGTGACCTGGACAGAATCACAGATACGCAGTATTTT.

This clone was observed a few times. The gene calls are TRBV6-8 and TRBJ2-3, with D uncertain. Trimming stripped 2 bases from V and 6 bases from J, with 3 bases between. Germline V gene sequence: CDR1 MNHGY, CDR2 SAAAGT. The CDR3 runs 11 residues. The CDR3 DNA follows: TGTGCCAGCAGTTACGGCGATACGCAGTATTTT. It codes for CASSYGDTQYF.

This clone was seen a few times. The J gene is TRBJ1-6, the V gene TRBV5-6; TRBD1 aligns across 7 bases. V lost 4 bases, J lost 13 bases, and 26 bases stayed unmatched. The CDR3 is made up of 19 amino acids. In germline, CDR1 is SGHDT, CDR2 YYEEEE. The CDR3 reads CASSDSAGGVRVESEPLHF. The CDR3 coding sequence is TGTGCCAGCAGCGACAGCGCAGGGGGGGTTCGGGTTGAGAGCGAGCCCCTCCACTTT.

V is TRBV7-9 and J is TRBJ2-5; 7 bases agree with TRBD2. V lost 6 bases and J lost 5; bases outside the gene matches: 9. Germline V gene sequence: CDR1 SEHNR, CDR2 FQNEAQ (reference sequence). The CDR3 contains 14 residues. The CDR3 sequence: CASRGNRDYETQYF. As DNA, the CDR3 is TGTGCCAGCAGAGGTAACCGGGACTACGAGACCCAGTACTTC.

This rearrangement joins TRBV11-2 to TRBJ2-3, with 9 bases that match TRBD2. In germline, CDR1 is SGHAT, CDR2 FQNNGV. This CDR3 has 15 amino acids. With 2 bases clipped from V and 6 bases from J, the junction kept 6 bases outside the gene matches. The CDR3, as DNA: TGTGCCAGCAGCTTAAGTGGGCTAGCGGGGGATACGCAGTATTTT. Residues: CASSLSGLAGDTQYF.

By share, this clone counts as large. The V call is TRBV19, the J call TRBJ1-1, with 8 bases that match TRBD1. Germline assignment: CDR1 LNHDA and CDR2 SQIVND (reference sequence). V was pared by 5 bases and J by 5 bases, with 4 bases of the junction left unmatched. CDR3 length: 13 amino acids. In DNA, the CDR3 is TGTGCCAGTAGTCTTGGACAGGGTACTGAAGCTTTCTTT. The encoded protein is CASSLGQGTEAFF. The full variable domain, with the rest looked up from reference TRBV19 and TRBJ1-1, is DGGITQSPKYLFRKEGQNVTLSCEQNLNHDAMYWYRQDPGQGLRLIYYSQIVNDFQKGDIAEGYSVSREKKESFPLTVTSAQKNPTAFYLCASSLGQGTEAFFGQGTRLTVV.

This chain joins TRBV14 and TRBJ2-1; maybe TRBD1 (5 bases). Trimming shortened V by 3 bases and J by 9 bases, and 15 bases separated the two germline ends. Per germline, CDR1 SGHDN and CDR2 FVKESK. The CDR3 totals 14 residues. For the CDR3, the DNA is TGTGCCAGCAGCCAGGCCAGGGTAAGGGGTGAGCAGTTCTTC. It translates to CASSQARVRGEQFF.

CDR3 sequence reads: CASSSSAYEQYF. CDR3 nucleotides: TGTGCCAGCAGCTCTTCTGCCTACGAGCAGTACTTC. The rearrangement uses TRBV4-2 and TRBJ2-7, with D uncertain. Germline loops: CDR1 LGHNA, CDR2 YNFKEQ. This CDR3 contains 12 residues. Trimming left V 5 bases short and J 2 bases short, with 7 bases between.

In this sample, this clone turned up once. This chain links TRBV9 with TRBJ2-7; D gene ambiguous. Trimming stripped 0 bases from V and 4 bases from J, with 14 bases between. Germline V gene data show CDR1 as SGDLS and CDR2 as YYNGEE. The CDR3 consists of 15 residues. The chain's CDR3 is CASSVEGAPRYEQYF. The CDR3 DNA sequence: TGTGCCAGCAGCGTAGAAGGTGCCCCTCGGTACGAGCAGTACTTC.

This chain links TRBV6-9 with TRBJ1-1; the D is unclear. Germline CDR1 and CDR2: MNHGY and SVAAGI. This CDR3 comprises 15 residues. V was clipped by 3 bases and J by 1 base, with 12 bases between them. The CDR3 protein is CASSYSTRWNTEAFF. DNA for the CDR3: TGTGCCAGCAGTTACTCGACGAGGTGGAACACTGAAGCTTTCTTT.

The genes are TRBV27 and TRBJ2-6; D is undetermined. The CDR3 spans 19 residues. Looked up from germline, CDR1 is MNHEY and CDR2 is SMNVEV (reference sequence). V was clipped by 5 bases and J by 5 bases, with 25 bases between them. The CDR3 loop is CASSADIPGLQSRANVLTF. Here the CDR3 DNA reads TGTGCCAGCAGTGCAGATATTCCTGGGCTACAAAGTCGGGCCAACGTCCTGACTTTC.

This clone was found a few times. This likely reflects a read error, since a far larger clone is one base away. This chain links TRBV1 with TRBJ1-2; the table assigns TRBD1, which was not confirmed against the DNA. TRBV1 is listed as a pseudogene. The CDR3 has 14 amino acids. CDR3 nucleotide sequence: TGCACCAGCAGCCAAGGCCAGTACCACTATGGCTACACCTTC. Translation: CTSSQGQYHYGYTF.

V and J are TRBV7-9 and TRBJ1-4; TRBD1 might be the D (5 bases). There are 15 residues in the CDR3. Germline CDR1 and CDR2: SEHNR and FQNEAQ (reference sequence). Trimming took 4 bases from V and 3 from J, leaving 12 bases between them. The CDR3 bases are TGTGCCAGCAGCTCCGTAATCAGGGCTAATGAAAAACTGTTTTTT. It yields the protein CASSSVIRANEKLFF.

This clone has just a few counts. In nucleotides, the CDR3 is TGTGCCAGCAGCTTTGGGGACTACAATGAGCAGTTCTTC. It specifies CASSFGDYNEQFF. The chain uses TRBV7-9 and TRBJ2-1; D gene uncertain. This CDR3 has 13 amino acids. CDR1 is SEHNR, CDR2 FQNEAQ, per germline (reference sequence). Trimming took off 3 bases at V and 3 bases at J, with 6 bases between the two ends.

The J gene is TRBJ1-5, the V gene TRBV25-1; 8 bases are a match to TRBD1. The CDR3 loop spans 16 amino acids. From germline, CDR1 is MGHDK and CDR2 SYGVNS. The V gene end was trimmed by 7 bases and the J gene end by 2 bases; junction bases not matched to a gene: 10. DNA for the CDR3: TGTGCCAGCATTACCCAGGGGGCATCGGGCAATCAGCCCCAGCATTTT. Translation gives CASITQGASGNQPQHF.